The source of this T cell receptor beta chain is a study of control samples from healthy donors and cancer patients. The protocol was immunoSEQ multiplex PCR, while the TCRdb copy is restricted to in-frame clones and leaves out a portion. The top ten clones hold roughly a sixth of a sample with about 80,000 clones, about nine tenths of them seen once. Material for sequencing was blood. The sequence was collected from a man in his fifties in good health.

The CDR3 DNA reads as TGTGCCACCAGTGATGCCAGGAGCTCCTACAATGAGCAGTTCTTC. Amino acid sequence: CATSDARSSYNEQFF. The V call is TRBV24-1, the J call TRBJ2-1; D remains unclear. CDR3 length: 15 amino acids. Trimming stripped 3 bases from V and 0 bases from J, with 8 bases between. The V gene's germline CDR1 is KGHDR and CDR2 SFDVKD.